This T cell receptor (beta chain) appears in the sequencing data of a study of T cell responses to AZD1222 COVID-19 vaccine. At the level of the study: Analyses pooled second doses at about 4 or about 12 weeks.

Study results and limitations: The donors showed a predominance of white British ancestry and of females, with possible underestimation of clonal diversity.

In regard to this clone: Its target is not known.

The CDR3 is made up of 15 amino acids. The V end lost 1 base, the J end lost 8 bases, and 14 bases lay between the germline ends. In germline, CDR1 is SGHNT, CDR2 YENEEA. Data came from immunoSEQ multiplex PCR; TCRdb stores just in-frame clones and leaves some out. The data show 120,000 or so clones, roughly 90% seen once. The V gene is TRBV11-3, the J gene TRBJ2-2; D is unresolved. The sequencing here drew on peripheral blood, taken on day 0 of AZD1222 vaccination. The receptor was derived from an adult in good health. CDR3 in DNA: TGTGCCAGCAGCTTAGGGCCGCCGCCTGGGGGGGAGCTGTTTTTT. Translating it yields CASSLGPPPGGELFF.